This is a list of T cell receptor beta chains from one sample in a study of T cell responses to AZD1222 COVID-19 vaccine. Clones were sequenced by immunoSEQ multiplex PCR, and TCRdb holds only the in-frame ones, with some missing. Among about 130,000 clones listed, about nine tenths were seen once. This specimen consisted of peripheral blood, obtained on day 0 of AZD1222 vaccination. The receptors stem from an adult in good health. CDR3s include the opening cysteine and the closing phenylalanine or tryptophan. The D gene is left open where the match is weak. Rows give clone size only sometimes, using once, few, many, or a class for an expanded clone.

j_call d_call clone_size v_call cdr3_nt cdr3_aa
TRBJ1-6 TRBD1 . TRBV19 TGTGCCAGTACCTTGACAGGGGTGAATTCACCCCTCCACTTT CASTLTGVNSPLHF
TRBJ1-4 . . TRBV30 TGTGCCTACGCGCGGGGGCTGGTTAATGAAAAACTGTTTTTT CAYARGLVNEKLFF
TRBJ2-1 TRBD1 . TRBV12-5 TGTGCTAGTGGACCGGGACAGGGGGCGGATGAGCAGTTCTTC CASGPGQGADEQFF
TRBJ2-1 . . TRBV6-2/TRBV6-3 TGTGCCAGCAGTTACTGGGCAGGGTCCGGTGAGCAGTTCTTC CASSYWAGSGEQFF
TRBJ2-3 TRBD2 . TRBV27 TGTGCCAGCAGTATCCTAGCGGGGGGCACAGATACGCAGTATTTT CASSILAGGTDTQYF
TRBJ1-2 TRBD1 . TRBV7-9 TGTGCCAGCAGCGCGGACAGGGTCGTCTATGGCTACACCTTC CASSADRVVYGYTF
TRBJ1-2 . . TRBV20-1 TGCAGTGCTAGTCTAACCCTCGAAGGGGGTAAGGGCTACACCTTC CSASLTLEGGKGYTF
TRBJ2-1 . . TRBV6-2/TRBV6-3 TGTGCCAGCAGTGGGCTACCCTTCGGTGAGCAGTTCTTC CASSGLPFGEQFF
TRBJ1-2 . . TRBV2 TGTGCCAGCAGTGGGACAGAGTATGGCTACACCTTC CASSGTEYGYTF
TRBJ2-3 . . TRBV21-1 TGTGCCAGCAGCAAAGCGACAGATAGACGGGATACGCAGTATTTT CASSKATDRRDTQYF
TRBJ2-6 . . TRBV7-3 TGTGCCAGCTCGAGGGACTCTGGGGCCAACGTCCTGACTTTC CASSRDSGANVLTF
TRBJ1-3 . . TRBV3-1/TRBV3-2 TGTGCCAGCAGCCAGTACCCGGGACAATCGGGAAACACCATATATTTT CASSQYPGQSGNTIYF
TRBJ2-7 TRBD1 . TRBV27 TGTGCCAGCAGTTCCCCGGGACAGAACTACGAGCAGTACTTC CASSSPGQNYEQYF
TRBJ2-1 . . TRBV9 TGTGCCAGCAGCGTTTCCGGGGCAGCCTACAATGAGCAGTTCTTC CASSVSGAAYNEQFF
TRBJ1-5 . . TRBV5-6 TGTGCCAGCAGCTGGGCGGCAAATCAGCCCCAGCATTTT CASSWAANQPQHF
TRBJ1-2 . . TRBV5-6 TGTGCCAGCAGCTTGTGGGTGTCGTATGGGGCTATCGGCTATGGCTACACCTTC CASSLWVSYGAIGYGYTF
TRBJ2-7 . once TRBV6-1 TGTGCCAGCAGTGCCCGAGGTGCCGGATACGAGCAGTACTTC CASSARGAGYEQYF
TRBJ1-6 . . TRBV5-4 TGTGCCAGCAAACTGGCGGGGAATTCACCCCTCCACTTT CASKLAGNSPLHF
TRBJ2-6 . . TRBV9 TGTGCCAGCAGTCGCGACGGAGGGGTAGGGGCCAACGTCCTGACTTTC CASSRDGGVGANVLTF
TRBJ2-3 . few TRBV29-1 TGCAGCGTTGGTGACCCGGCGTTCGGGGTAAGGGAGTATTTT CSVGDPAFGVREYF
TRBJ2-7 . . TRBV5-8 TGTGCCAGCAGCTTTATCGTGACCTACGAGCAGTACTTC CASSFIVTYEQYF
TRBJ2-2 TRBD2 . TRBV19 TGTGCCAGTAGTCTAGGGACTAGCGGGGGCCTTACCGGGGAGCTGTTTTTT CASSLGTSGGLTGELFF
TRBJ2-7 TRBD1 . TRBV29-1 TGCAGCGCCCGAGGACAGGGTGGCGAGCAGTACTTC CSARGQGGEQYF
TRBJ1-2 TRBD1 . TRBV6-5 TGTGCCAGCAGGAGACAGGGGAACTATGGCTACACCTTC CASRRQGNYGYTF
TRBJ1-2 . . TRBV7-9 TGTGCCAGCAGCTTAGTGGCAGGGGCTAACTATGGCTACACCTTC CASSLVAGANYGYTF
TRBJ2-7 . . TRBV27 TGTGCCAGCAGCCTCCGAGAGCACGGCTACGAGCAGTACTTC CASSLREHGYEQYF
TRBJ1-5 . . TRBV7-5 TGTGCCAGAAGCCCTTCCGAGATAGATAGCAATCAGCCCCAGCATTTT CARSPSEIDSNQPQHF
TRBJ1-6 . few TRBV6-5 TGTGCCAGCAGTTACTCGGGAAGGACGGGGGCCCACTTT CASSYSGRTGAHF
TRBJ1-2 . once TRBV24-1 TGTGCCACCAGGGACAACCCAAGGGGTGGCTACACCTTC CATRDNPRGGYTF
TRBJ2-2 . once TRBV5-1 TGCGCCAGCAGCTTACGACAGGGCGGGGACACCGGGGAGCTGTTTTTT CASSLRQGGDTGELFF
TRBJ1-3 . . TRBV19 TGTGCCAGTAGTGGGATCAGGGAATCGTCTGGAAACACCATATATTTT CASSGIRESSGNTIYF
TRBJ1-6 . . TRBV4-3 TGCGCCAGCAGCCAAGATAGGCAGCTAACACCCCTCCACTTT CASSQDRQLTPLHF
TRBJ1-3 . medium-sized TRBV6-1 TGTGCCAGCAGTGAAGAGGTCTACTCTGGAAACACCATATATTTT CASSEEVYSGNTIYF
TRBJ1-2 . . TRBV30 TGTGCCTGGAGTGTTATCAGGGGCTATGGCTACACCTTC CAWSVIRGYGYTF
TRBJ2-2 . . TRBV29-1 TGCAGCGCCGGGACATGGAACACCGGGGAGCTGTTTTTT CSAGTWNTGELFF
TRBJ1-1 . . TRBV11-2 TGTGCCAGCAGCTTAAATTCGGATTCGGCTTTCTTT CASSLNSDSAFF
TRBJ1-1 TRBD1 . TRBV3-1/TRBV3-2 TGTGCCAGCAGCTCACAGGGGGGCACTGAAGCTTTCTTT CASSSQGGTEAFF
TRBJ1-2 . . TRBV7-2 TGTGCCAGCAGCTTAGGGGGCAGAGCTAACTATGGCTACACCTTC CASSLGGRANYGYTF
TRBJ2-7 . . TRBV6-2/TRBV6-3 TGTGCCAGCAGTTTTGAGGCAGGGCCCTACGAGCAGTACTTC CASSFEAGPYEQYF
TRBJ2-2 . . TRBV18 TGTGCCAGCTCACCCAGGGATACCGGGGAGCTGTTTTTT CASSPRDTGELFF
TRBJ2-5 . . TRBV7-3 TGTGCCAGCAGCTTAACGGGGGGCTTAGAGACCCAGTACTTC CASSLTGGLETQYF
TRBJ1-2 TRBD1 . TRBV10-3 TGTGCCATCAGTGAGAATGGACAGGGTGGCTACACCTTC CAISENGQGGYTF
TRBJ1-1 . . TRBV10-2 TGCGCCAGCAGTGAAGCAGGGGCGAACACTGAAGCTTTCTTT CASSEAGANTEAFF
TRBJ1-2 . . TRBV27 TGTGCCAGCAGGCCTGCAGCGGGGGGGCGGGAAGGTGGCTACACCTTC CASRPAAGGREGGYTF
TRBJ1-2 . . TRBV6-2/TRBV6-3 TGTGCCAGCAGTTACTCTACACGTCAAGGCTACACCTTC CASSYSTRQGYTF
TRBJ1-3 TRBD1 . TRBV5-1 TGCGCCAGCAGGTCAGACAGGGAATCCGGAAACACCATATATTTT CASRSDRESGNTIYF
TRBJ2-7 TRBD1 few TRBV18 TGTGCCAGCTCACCCGGGACAGGGGGTTACGAGCAGTACTTC CASSPGTGGYEQYF
TRBJ1-2 . . TRBV28 TGTGCCAGCAGTGACCCCACGGGAGGGATCTATGGCTACACCTTC CASSDPTGGIYGYTF
TRBJ2-5 . . TRBV5-6 TGTGCCAGCAGCTTGGAAAATAGGGAGACCCAGTACTTC CASSLENRETQYF
TRBJ2-5 . . TRBV2 TGTGCCAGCACTCCGGGACCTTACGAGACCCAGTACTTC CASTPGPYETQYF
TRBJ2-7 TRBD1 . TRBV9 TGTGCCAGCAGCGGAGATACAGGGGGCCGTGGCGAGCAGTACTTC CASSGDTGGRGEQYF
TRBJ1-5 . once TRBV19 TGTGCCAGTAGCGACTTGCCGGAGGGCAATCAGCCCCAGCATTTT CASSDLPEGNQPQHF
TRBJ1-2 TRBD1 . TRBV19 TGTGCCAGTACCATCACAGGGGGTATCTATTCTGGCTACACCTTC CASTITGGIYSGYTF
TRBJ1-3 . . TRBV5-8 TGTGCCAGCAGCTTGGAAACGGCTGGAAACACCATATATTTT CASSLETAGNTIYF